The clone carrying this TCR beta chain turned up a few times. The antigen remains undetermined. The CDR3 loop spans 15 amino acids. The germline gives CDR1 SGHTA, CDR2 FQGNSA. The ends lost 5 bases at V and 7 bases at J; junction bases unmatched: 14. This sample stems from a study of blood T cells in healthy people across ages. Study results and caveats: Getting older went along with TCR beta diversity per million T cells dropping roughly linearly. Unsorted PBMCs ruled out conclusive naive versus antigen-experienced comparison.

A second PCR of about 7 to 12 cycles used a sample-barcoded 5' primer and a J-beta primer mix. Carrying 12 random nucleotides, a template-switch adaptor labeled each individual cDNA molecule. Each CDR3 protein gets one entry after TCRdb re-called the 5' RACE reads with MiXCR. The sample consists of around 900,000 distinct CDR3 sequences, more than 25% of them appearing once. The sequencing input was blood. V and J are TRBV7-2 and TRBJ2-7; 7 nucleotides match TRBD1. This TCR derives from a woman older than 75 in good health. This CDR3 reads CASSRGQRTYNEQYF. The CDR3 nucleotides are TGTGCCAGCAGCAGGGGACAGCGTACCTACAATGAGCAGTACTTC.